This paragraph reports one T cell receptor (beta chain). Its matching antigen is unknown. These data belong to a study of CD4 T cells in relation to SARS-CoV-2 and coronaviruses. The protocol was immunoSEQ multiplex PCR, while the TCRdb copy is restricted to in-frame clones and leaves out a portion. The sample yields some 30,000 clones, over 60% seen once. V lost 6 bases to trimming and J lost 2 bases; unmatched junction nucleotides: 1. The CDR3 is 14 amino acids. Germline V lookup: CDR1 LNHDA, CDR2 SQIVND (reference sequence). The chain employs TRBV19 and TRBJ1-5; 10 nucleotides line up with TRBD1. The clonotype was recovered from an adult with COVID-19. Sequenced sample: memory CD4+ T cells from PBMCs, cultured in vitro. The CDR3 DNA sequence: TGTGCCAGTAGAGGACAGGGGGGCAATCAGCCCCAGCATTTT. This sequence encodes CASRGQGGNQPQHF.